A selection of T cell receptor beta chains follows, all from one sample in a study of T cells in Graves' hyperthyroidism and ophthalmopathy. TCRdb independently ran MiXCR on the multiplex PCR reads; one entry per CDR3 protein. The table includes 300,000 to 350,000 distinct CDR3 sequences, 15% to 20% detected once. The sample taken for sequencing was blood. These receptors all come from a woman aged 45 to 65 with Graves' hyperthyroidism. Both conserved end residues are part of each CDR3. The size field is filled for only some rows; it gives once, few, many or a size class.

clone_size: few; v_call: TRBV6-1; j_call: TRBJ1-2; cdr3_aa: CASSPPGQGSGYTF
clone_size: many; v_call: TRBV7-2; j_call: TRBJ2-3; cdr3_aa: CASSLAPDTQYF
clone_size: .; v_call: TRBV28; j_call: TRBJ2-7; cdr3_aa: CASSSPPGTGFDEQYF
clone_size: many; v_call: TRBV6-1; j_call: TRBJ1-5; cdr3_aa: CASSLHRVHQPQHF
clone_size: many; v_call: TRBV27; j_call: TRBJ2-2; cdr3_aa: CASRRQNTGELFF
clone_size: .; v_call: TRBV5-1; j_call: TRBJ2-5; cdr3_aa: CASSSKRDQETQYF
clone_size: many; v_call: TRBV2; j_call: TRBJ2-1; cdr3_aa: CASYLAGRYYNEQFF
clone_size: .; v_call: TRBV6-1; j_call: TRBJ1-2; cdr3_aa: CASSPDSLYGYTF
clone_size: few; v_call: TRBV3-1; j_call: TRBJ2-2; cdr3_aa: CASSQYLDRGFSGELFF
clone_size: .; v_call: TRBV7-8; j_call: TRBJ2-7; cdr3_aa: CASSGRIWDTKKGEQYF
clone_size: few; v_call: TRBV28; j_call: TRBJ1-2; cdr3_aa: CASSGVSLLNYGYTF
clone_size: .; v_call: TRBV18; j_call: TRBJ2-1; cdr3_aa: CASSLRSKLRDRGSYNEQFF
clone_size: many; v_call: TRBV7-8; j_call: TRBJ1-5; cdr3_aa: CASSLAGGMRQPQHF
clone_size: many; v_call: TRBV3-1; j_call: TRBJ2-3; cdr3_aa: CASSQGGTTDTQYF
clone_size: .; v_call: TRBV9; j_call: TRBJ2-1; cdr3_aa: CASSQGDVSYNEQFF
clone_size: .; v_call: TRBV19; j_call: TRBJ2-1; cdr3_aa: CASSIVGGGWDEQFF
clone_size: many; v_call: TRBV6-1; j_call: TRBJ1-1; cdr3_aa: CASSGVSDTEAFF
clone_size: .; v_call: TRBV27; j_call: TRBJ2-5; cdr3_aa: CASREEAQYF
clone_size: many; v_call: TRBV7-2; j_call: TRBJ1-1; cdr3_aa: CASSLGQDEYMNTEAFF
clone_size: many; v_call: TRBV20-1; j_call: TRBJ2-3; cdr3_aa: CSANHPGAAGNTQYF
clone_size: .; v_call: TRBV4-1; j_call: TRBJ1-4; cdr3_aa: CASSPRGGRGEKLFF
clone_size: many; v_call: TRBV11-1; j_call: TRBJ1-2; cdr3_aa: CASSHARNTSNYGYTF
clone_size: many; v_call: TRBV20-1; j_call: TRBJ2-7; cdr3_aa: CSARDPQTYEQYF
clone_size: few; v_call: TRBV28; j_call: TRBJ1-2; cdr3_aa: CASSFKGEGGYTF
clone_size: many; v_call: TRBV5-6; j_call: TRBJ2-5; cdr3_aa: CASSTRETQYF
clone_size: many; v_call: TRBV11-2; j_call: TRBJ2-1; cdr3_aa: CASSISYNEQFF
clone_size: few; v_call: TRBV11-1; j_call: TRBJ2-1; cdr3_aa: CASSVTVGAGDNEQFF
clone_size: .; v_call: TRBV7-8; j_call: TRBJ2-1; cdr3_aa: CASSLWSTSGNNEQFF
clone_size: few; v_call: TRBV6-1; j_call: TRBJ1-5; cdr3_aa: CASSQGAQPQHF
clone_size: .; v_call: TRBV7-9; j_call: TRBJ2-2; cdr3_aa: CASSRAGESELFF
clone_size: many; v_call: TRBV12-3/TRBV12-4; j_call: TRBJ1-2; cdr3_aa: CASGTGKFSGYTF
clone_size: .; v_call: TRBV30; j_call: TRBJ1-6; cdr3_aa: CAWNGGPYNSPLHF
clone_size: many; v_call: TRBV7-3; j_call: TRBJ2-3; cdr3_aa: CASSFTGGRDTQYF
clone_size: .; v_call: TRBV7-2; j_call: TRBJ1-1; cdr3_aa: CASSPDMDTEAFF
clone_size: .; v_call: TRBV11-2; j_call: TRBJ1-5; cdr3_aa: CASSLEPGSQPQHF
clone_size: few; v_call: TRBV5-5; j_call: TRBJ1-2; cdr3_aa: CASSLSSGVNYGYTF
clone_size: many; v_call: TRBV5-1; j_call: TRBJ2-3; cdr3_aa: CASSDGLAGFTDTQYF
clone_size: many; v_call: TRBV7-9; j_call: TRBJ2-5; cdr3_aa: CASSLGLAGVGETQYF
clone_size: few; v_call: TRBV29-1; j_call: TRBJ1-1; cdr3_aa: CSVDTSTEAFF
clone_size: few; v_call: TRBV9; j_call: TRBJ2-2; cdr3_aa: CASSAPSGVIGELFF
clone_size: few; v_call: TRBV12-3/TRBV12-4; j_call: TRBJ1-4; cdr3_aa: CASRDGHNEKLFF
clone_size: .; v_call: TRBV20-1; j_call: TRBJ2-1; cdr3_aa: CSARDLQGNEQFF
clone_size: .; v_call: TRBV18; j_call: TRBJ1-1; cdr3_aa: CASSPLSTASTEAFF
clone_size: .; v_call: TRBV15; j_call: TRBJ2-5; cdr3_aa: CATSPYRGQFGETQYF
clone_size: .; v_call: TRBV7-8; j_call: TRBJ1-2; cdr3_aa: CASSHNRDPYGYTF
clone_size: few; v_call: TRBV9; j_call: TRBJ2-1; cdr3_aa: CASSVLWTDSYNEQFF
clone_size: .; v_call: TRBV20-1; j_call: TRBJ1-4; cdr3_aa: CSALKGEDEKLFF